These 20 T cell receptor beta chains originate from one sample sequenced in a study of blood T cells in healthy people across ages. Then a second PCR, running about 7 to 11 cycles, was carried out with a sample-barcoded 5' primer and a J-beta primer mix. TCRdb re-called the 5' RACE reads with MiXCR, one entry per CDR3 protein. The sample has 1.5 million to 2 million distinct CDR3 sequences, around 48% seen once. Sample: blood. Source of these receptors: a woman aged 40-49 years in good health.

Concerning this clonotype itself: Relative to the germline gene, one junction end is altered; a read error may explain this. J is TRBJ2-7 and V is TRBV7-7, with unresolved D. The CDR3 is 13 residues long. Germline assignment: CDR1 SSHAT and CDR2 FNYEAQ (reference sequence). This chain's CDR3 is CASSANGPGEQYF. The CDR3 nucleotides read TGTGCTAGCAGCGCAAATGGGCCGGGTGAGCAGTACTTC.

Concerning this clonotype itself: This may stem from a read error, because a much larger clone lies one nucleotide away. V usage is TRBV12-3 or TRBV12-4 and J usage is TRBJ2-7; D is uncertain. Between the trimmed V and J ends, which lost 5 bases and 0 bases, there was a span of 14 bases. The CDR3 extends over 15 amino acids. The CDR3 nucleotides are TGTGCCAGCAGTACCCAGAGAATTCCCTCCTACGAGCAGTACTTC. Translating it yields CASSTQRIPSYEQYF.

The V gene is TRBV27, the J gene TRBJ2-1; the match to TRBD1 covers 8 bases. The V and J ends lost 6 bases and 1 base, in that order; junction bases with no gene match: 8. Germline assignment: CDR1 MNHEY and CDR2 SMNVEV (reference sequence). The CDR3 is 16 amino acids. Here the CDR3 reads CASRPYGQGSYNEQFF. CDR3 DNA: TGTGCCAGCAGACCATACGGACAGGGATCCTACAATGAGCAGTTCTTC.

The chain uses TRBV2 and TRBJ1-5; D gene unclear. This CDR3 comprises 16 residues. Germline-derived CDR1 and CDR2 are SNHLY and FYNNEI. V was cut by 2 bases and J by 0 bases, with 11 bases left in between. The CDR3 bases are TGTGCCAGCAGTGAAAGAGGACCCAATAGCAATCAGCCCCAGCATTTT. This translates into CASSERGPNSNQPQHF.

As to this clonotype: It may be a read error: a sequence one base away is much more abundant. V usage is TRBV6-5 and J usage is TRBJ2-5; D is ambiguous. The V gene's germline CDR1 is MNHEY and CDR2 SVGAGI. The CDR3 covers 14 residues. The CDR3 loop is CAGSFFGVGETQYF. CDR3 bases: TGTGCCGGCAGTTTTTTTGGGGTAGGGGAGACCCAGTACTTC.

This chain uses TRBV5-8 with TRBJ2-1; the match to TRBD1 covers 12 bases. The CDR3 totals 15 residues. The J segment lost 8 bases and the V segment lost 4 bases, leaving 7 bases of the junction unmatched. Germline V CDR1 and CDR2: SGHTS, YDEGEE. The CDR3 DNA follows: TGTGCCAGCAGCGATTCCGGGACAGGGGGCTATGAGCAGTTCTTC. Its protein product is CASSDSGTGGYEQFF.

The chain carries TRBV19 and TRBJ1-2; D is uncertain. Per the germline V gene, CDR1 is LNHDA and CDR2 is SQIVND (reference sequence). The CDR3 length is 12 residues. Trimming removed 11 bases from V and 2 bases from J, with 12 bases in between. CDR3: CACGRPNYGYTF. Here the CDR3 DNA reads TGTGCCTGTGGACGGCCAAACTATGGCTACACCTTC.

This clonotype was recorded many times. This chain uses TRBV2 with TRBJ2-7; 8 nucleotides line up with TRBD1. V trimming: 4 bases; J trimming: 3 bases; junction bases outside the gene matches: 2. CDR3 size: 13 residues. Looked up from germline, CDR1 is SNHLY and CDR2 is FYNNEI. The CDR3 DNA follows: TGTGCCAGCAGTGTACAGGGGGGCTACGAGCAGTACTTC. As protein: CASSVQGGYEQYF.

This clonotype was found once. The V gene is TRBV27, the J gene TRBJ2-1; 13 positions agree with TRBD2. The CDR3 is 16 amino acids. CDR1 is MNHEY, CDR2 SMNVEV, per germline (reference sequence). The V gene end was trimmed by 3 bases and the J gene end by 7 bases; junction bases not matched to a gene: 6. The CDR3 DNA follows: TGTGCCAGCAGTTTTTACAGACTAGCGGGGGGTAATGAGCAGTTCTTC. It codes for CASSFYRLAGGNEQFF.

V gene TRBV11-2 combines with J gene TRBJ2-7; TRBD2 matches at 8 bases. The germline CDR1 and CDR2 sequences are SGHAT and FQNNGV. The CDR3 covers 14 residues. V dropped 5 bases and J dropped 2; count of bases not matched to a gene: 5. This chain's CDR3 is CASSGEREPYEQYF. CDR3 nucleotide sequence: TGTGCCAGCAGCGGCGAGCGGGAGCCCTACGAGCAGTACTTC.

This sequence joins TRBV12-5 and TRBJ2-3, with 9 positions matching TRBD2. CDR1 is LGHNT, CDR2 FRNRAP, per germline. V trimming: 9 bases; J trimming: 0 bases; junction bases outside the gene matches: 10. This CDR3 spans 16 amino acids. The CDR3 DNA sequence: TGTGCTAGCGCCCGGCGGGGGGGCATTAGCACAGATACGCAGTATTTT. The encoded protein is CASARRGGISTDTQYF. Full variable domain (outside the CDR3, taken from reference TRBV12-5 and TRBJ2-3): DARVTQTPRHKVTEMGQEVTMRCQPILGHNTVFWYRQTMMQGLELLAYFRNRAPLDDSGMPKDRFSAEMPDATLATLKIQPSEPRDSAVYFCASARRGGISTDTQYFGPGTRLTVL.

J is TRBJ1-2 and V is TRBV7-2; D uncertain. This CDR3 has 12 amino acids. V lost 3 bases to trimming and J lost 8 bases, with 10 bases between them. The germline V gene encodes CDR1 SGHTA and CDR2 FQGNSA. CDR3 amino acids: CASSFQTEGYTF. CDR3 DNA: TGTGCCAGCAGCTTTCAGACCGAGGGCTACACCTTC. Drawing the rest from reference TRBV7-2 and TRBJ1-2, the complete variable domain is GAGVSQSPSNKVTEKGKDVELRCDPISGHTALYWYRQSLGQGLEFLIYFQGNSAPDKSGLPSDRFSAERTGGSVSTLTIQRTQQEDSAVYLCASSFQTEGYTFGSGTRLTVV.

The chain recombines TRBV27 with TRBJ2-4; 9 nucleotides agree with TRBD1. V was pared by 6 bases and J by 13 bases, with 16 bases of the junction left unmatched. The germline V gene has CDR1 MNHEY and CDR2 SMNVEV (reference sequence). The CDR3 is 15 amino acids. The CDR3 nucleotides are TGTGCCAGCAGAACCGGGACAGGGTCATTAAATGAGCAGTACTTC. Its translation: CASRTGTGSLNEQYF.

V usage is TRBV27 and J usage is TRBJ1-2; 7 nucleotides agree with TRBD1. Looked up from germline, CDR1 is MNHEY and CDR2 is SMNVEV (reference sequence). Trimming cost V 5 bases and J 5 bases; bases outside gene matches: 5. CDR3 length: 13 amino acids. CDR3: CASSEGASYGYTF. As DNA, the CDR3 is TGTGCCAGCAGTGAGGGGGCTTCTTATGGCTACACCTTC.

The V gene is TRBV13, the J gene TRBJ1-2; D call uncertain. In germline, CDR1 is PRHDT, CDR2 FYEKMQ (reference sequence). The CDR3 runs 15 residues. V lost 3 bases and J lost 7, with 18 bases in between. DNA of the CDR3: TGTGCCAGCAGCTTCGGATCGGCCGATGGGTCTGGCTACACCTTC. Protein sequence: CASSFGSADGSGYTF. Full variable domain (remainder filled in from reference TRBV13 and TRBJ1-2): AAGVIQSPRHLIKEKRETATLKCYPIPRHDTVYWYQQGPGQDPQFLISFYEKMQSDKGSIPDRFSAQQFSDYHSELNMSSLELGDSALYFCASSFGSADGSGYTFGSGTRLTVV.

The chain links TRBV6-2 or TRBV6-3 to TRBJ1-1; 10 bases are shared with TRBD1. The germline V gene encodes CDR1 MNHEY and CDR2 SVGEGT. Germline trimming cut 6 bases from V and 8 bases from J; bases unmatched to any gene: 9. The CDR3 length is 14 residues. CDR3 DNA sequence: TGTGCCAGCAGGCACAGACAGGGGGCATTCGAAGCTTTCTTT. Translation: CASRHRQGAFEAFF.

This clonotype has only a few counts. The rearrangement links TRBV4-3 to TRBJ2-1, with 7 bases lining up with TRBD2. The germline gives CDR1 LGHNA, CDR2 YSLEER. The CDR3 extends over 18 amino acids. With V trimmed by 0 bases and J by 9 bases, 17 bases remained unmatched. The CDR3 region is CASSQDDTAGDPGGEQFF. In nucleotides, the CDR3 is TGCGCCAGCAGCCAAGATGATACGGCGGGGGATCCCGGGGGTGAGCAGTTCTTC.

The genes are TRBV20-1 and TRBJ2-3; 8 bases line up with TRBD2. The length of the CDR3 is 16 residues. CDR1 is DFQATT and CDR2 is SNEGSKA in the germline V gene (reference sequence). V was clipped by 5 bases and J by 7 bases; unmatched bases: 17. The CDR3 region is CSASSSSERGFHTQYF. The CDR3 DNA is TGCAGTGCTTCAAGCTCCTCCGAGCGGGGGTTTCATACGCAGTATTTT.

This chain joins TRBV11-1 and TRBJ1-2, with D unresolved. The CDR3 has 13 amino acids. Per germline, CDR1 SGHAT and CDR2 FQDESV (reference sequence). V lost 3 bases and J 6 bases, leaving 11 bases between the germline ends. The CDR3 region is CASSFQVRDGYTF. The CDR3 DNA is TGTGCCAGCAGCTTCCAGGTCCGTGATGGCTACACCTTC.

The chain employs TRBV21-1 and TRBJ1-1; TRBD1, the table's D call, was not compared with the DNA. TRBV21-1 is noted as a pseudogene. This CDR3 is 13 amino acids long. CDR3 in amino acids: CASSKDRAHEAFF. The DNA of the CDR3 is TGTGCCAGCAGCAAAGACCGGGCTCACGAAGCTTTCTTT.